Sequencing of this T cell receptor beta chain was carried out in a study of graft-versus-host responses after intestinal transplantation. Study background: Tacrolimus and steroids were given for two to three years to all recipients after anti-thymocyte globulin induction.

This CDR3 is 14 amino acids long. In germline, CDR1 is SGHTA, CDR2 FQGNSA. V shed 5 bases, J shed 2 bases, and the junction held 5 bases outside the gene matches. Some clones are missing from TCRdb's copy, which holds only in-frame ones; the method was immunoSEQ multiplex PCR. In the table there are about 19,000 clones, over 75% of which are singletons. General study points: With peak circulating GvH clone levels came an association with early post-transplant HvG declines. Allografts carried high graft-versus-host to host-versus-graft clonal ratios in patients having graft-donor T cell macrochimerism. Recipient marrow showed GvH clones, some seen first in ileum or blood.

With regard to this clone: The antigen is undetermined.

The source material was PBMCs, sampled 14 days after transplant. The rearrangement joins TRBV7-2 to TRBJ2-7, with 8 positions matching TRBD2. The sequence derives from a human patient who received an intestinal transplant, so some T cells may come from the graft donor. This CDR3 is CASSQTSGTYEQYF. The CDR3 DNA reads TGTGCCAGCAGCCAAACTAGCGGTACCTACGAGCAGTACTTC. Variable domain in full (rest from reference TRBV7-2 and TRBJ2-7): GAGVSQSPSNKVTEKGKDVELRCDPISGHTALYWYRQSLGQGLEFLIYFQGNSAPDKSGLPSDRFSAERTGGSVSTLTIQRTQQEDSAVYLCASSQTSGTYEQYFGPGTRLTVT.